The rows below give T cell receptor beta chains drawn from one sample of a study of blood T cells in healthy people across ages. Using its own MiXCR run on the 5' RACE reads, TCRdb lists one record per CDR3 protein. The repertoire holds under 850,000 distinct CDR3 sequences, with under 40% as singletons. Sequencing used blood. These receptors were obtained from a man between 18 and 35 years old in good health. The CDR3 runs from the conserved cysteine through the conserved F or W. The D gene is left open where the match is weak.

CDR3aa	len	v_gene	j_gene	d_gene
CASSVGLDYNEQFF	14	TRBV7-2	TRBJ2-1	TRBD2
CASSLRQANTGELFF	15	TRBV12-3/TRBV12-4	TRBJ2-2	.
CASSSPGQPDNEQYF	15	TRBV6-5	TRBJ2-7	TRBD1
CASNEGTQYF	10	TRBV6-1	TRBJ2-5	.
CASSQSGSLDTQYF	14	TRBV16	TRBJ2-3	.
CASSPELLTDTQYF	14	TRBV7-2	TRBJ2-3	.
CASSFGANSGQGYGYTF	17	TRBV12-3/TRBV12-4	TRBJ1-2	TRBD1
CSVQGGLGTDTQYF	14	TRBV20-1	TRBJ2-3	.
CASSVGLANEQYF	13	TRBV9	TRBJ2-7	.
CASSLGDRADEKLFF	15	TRBV5-1	TRBJ1-4	TRBD1
CASSLTGGQESYGYTF	16	TRBV7-3	TRBJ1-2	TRBD1
CASRGLGPTQYF	12	TRBV7-2	TRBJ2-7	TRBD2
CASSLTGDRMWTDTQYF	17	TRBV5-6	TRBJ2-3	.
CDSSFTLGRPYEQYF	15	TRBV6-5	TRBJ2-7	.
CASSHRDSSYEQYF	14	TRBV7-9	TRBJ2-7	TRBD1
CASSLAPPSGQETQYF	16	TRBV7-6	TRBJ2-5	TRBD2
CASKETGVQETQYF	14	TRBV2	TRBJ2-5	.
CASRRDGNQPQHF	13	TRBV6-5	TRBJ1-5	.
CASSYGSTGYTF	12	TRBV7-9	TRBJ1-2	.
CASSSHRDRGSCDNEQFF	18	TRBV21-1	TRBJ2-1	.
CSARDPGSLNEQYF	14	TRBV20-1	.	.
CSAEGQGNQPQHF	13	TRBV20-1	TRBJ1-5	TRBD1
CASSLKGRQETQYF	14	TRBV7-3	TRBJ2-5	.
CASSLAGGSGEGNYNEQFF	19	TRBV5-1	TRBJ2-1	TRBD2
CASSPGQGEAFF	12	TRBV5-1	TRBJ1-1	TRBD1